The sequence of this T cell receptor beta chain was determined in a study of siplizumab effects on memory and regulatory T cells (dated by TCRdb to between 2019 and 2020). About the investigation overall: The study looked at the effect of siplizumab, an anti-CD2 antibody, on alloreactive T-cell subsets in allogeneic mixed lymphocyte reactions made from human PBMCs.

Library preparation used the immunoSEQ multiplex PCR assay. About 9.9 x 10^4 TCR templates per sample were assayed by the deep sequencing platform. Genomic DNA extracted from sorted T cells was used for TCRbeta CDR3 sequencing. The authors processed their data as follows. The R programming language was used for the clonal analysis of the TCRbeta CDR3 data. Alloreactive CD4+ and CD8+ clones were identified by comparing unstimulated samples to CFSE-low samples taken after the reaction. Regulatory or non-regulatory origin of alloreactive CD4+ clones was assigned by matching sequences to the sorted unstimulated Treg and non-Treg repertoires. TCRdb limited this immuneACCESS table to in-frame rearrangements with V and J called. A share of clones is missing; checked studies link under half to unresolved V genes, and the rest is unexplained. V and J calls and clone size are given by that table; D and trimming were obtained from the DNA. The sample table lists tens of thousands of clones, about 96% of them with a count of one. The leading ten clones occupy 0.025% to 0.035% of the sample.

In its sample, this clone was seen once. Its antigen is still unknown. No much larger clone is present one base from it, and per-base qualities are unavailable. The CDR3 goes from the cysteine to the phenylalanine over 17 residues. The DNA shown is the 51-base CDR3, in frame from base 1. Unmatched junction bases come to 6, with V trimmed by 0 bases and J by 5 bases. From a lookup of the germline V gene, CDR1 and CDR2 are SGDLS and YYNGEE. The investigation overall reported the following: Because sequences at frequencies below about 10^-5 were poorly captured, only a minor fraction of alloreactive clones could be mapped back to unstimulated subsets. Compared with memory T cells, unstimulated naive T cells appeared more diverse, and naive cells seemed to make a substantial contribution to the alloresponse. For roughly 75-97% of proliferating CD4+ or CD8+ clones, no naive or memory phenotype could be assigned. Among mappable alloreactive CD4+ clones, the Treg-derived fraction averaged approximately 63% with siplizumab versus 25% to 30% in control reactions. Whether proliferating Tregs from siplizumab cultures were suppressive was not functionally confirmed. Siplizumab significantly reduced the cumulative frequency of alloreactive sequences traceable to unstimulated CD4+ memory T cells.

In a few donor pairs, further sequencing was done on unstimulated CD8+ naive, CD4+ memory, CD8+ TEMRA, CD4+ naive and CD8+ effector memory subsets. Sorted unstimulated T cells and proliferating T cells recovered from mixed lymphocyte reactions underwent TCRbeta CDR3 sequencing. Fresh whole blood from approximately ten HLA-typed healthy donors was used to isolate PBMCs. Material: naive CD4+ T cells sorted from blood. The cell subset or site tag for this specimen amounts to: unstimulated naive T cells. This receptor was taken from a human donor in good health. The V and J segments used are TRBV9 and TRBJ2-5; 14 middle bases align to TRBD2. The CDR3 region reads CASSVGTSGGSLETQYF. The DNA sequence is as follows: TGTGCCAGCAGCGTAGGGACTAGCGGGGGGTCGTTGGAGACCCAGTACTTC.